The rows below give T cell receptor beta chains drawn from one sample of a study of blood T cell repertoires in COVID-19. Sequencing was performed with immunoSEQ multiplex PCR; in TCRdb, only in-frame clones are kept and a portion is missing. Seen here are 340,000 or so clones, 86% observed once, and the top ten hold about 4%. The sample was PBMCs or T cells enriched from blood (not recorded which). The receptor source for this set is a woman in her thirties or forties with acute COVID-19. Both conserved end residues are part of each CDR3. A D gene is named only where the DNA matches it firmly.

>14|TRBJ1-5|TRBD1|TRBV5-1
CASSPSQGAQPQHF
>14|TRBJ1-1|.|TRBV6-5
CASLGQPMNTEAFF
>18|TRBJ1-3|.|TRBV7-6
CASSLNLGGSSSGNTIYF
>14|TRBJ2-7|TRBD1|TRBV28
CASSLSNDRDEQYF
>15|TRBJ1-2|TRBD1|TRBV29-1
CSVVSGTGGNYGYTF
>16|TRBJ2-7|TRBD2|TRBV29-1
CSVEGGLASKPYEQYF
>16|TRBJ1-6|.|TRBV6-5
CASSYSMTAINSPLHF
>16|TRBJ2-1|TRBD2|TRBV4-1
CASSQEGTSGIQEQFF
>15|TRBJ1-2|.|TRBV6-2/TRBV6-3
CASSYFLTGSSGYTF
>14|TRBJ1-2|TRBD1|TRBV7-9
CASSGPGTGNGYTF
>17|TRBJ1-2|TRBD1|TRBV2
CASSEGTGTGAWYGYTF
>16|TRBJ2-3|.|TRBV5-1
CASTAGVGAGTDTQYF
>13|TRBJ2-3|TRBD2|TRBV10-3
CAIRTSGTDTQYF
>18|TRBJ1-2|.|TRBV4-2
CASSQAGSGALNPSGYTF
>13|TRBJ1-1|TRBD1|TRBV4-2
CASSKRQGTEAFF
>16|TRBJ1-3|.|TRBV7-2
CASSLKETGEANTIYF
>18|TRBJ2-3|TRBD2|TRBV5-4
CASSLRLAGSASTDTQYF
>17|TRBJ1-2|.|TRBV4-2
CASSQEATQSSNYGYTF
>12|TRBJ2-5|.|TRBV23-1
CASMWRPETQYF
>16|TRBJ1-1|TRBD1|TRBV4-1
CASSQVLGTGRTEAFF
>12|TRBJ1-3|.|TRBV9
CASSVNSGAIYF
>14|TRBJ1-1|.|TRBV5-6
CASSLDRLNTEAFF
>16|TRBJ2-3|.|TRBV25-1
CASSERWGTSTDTQYF
>16|TRBJ1-3|.|TRBV7-3
CASSLMPGVSGNTIYF
>15|TRBJ2-2|TRBD1|TRBV19
CASNRDRSNTGELFF
>18|TRBJ1-3|.|TRBV9
CASSVSPNQGTSGNTIYF
>14|TRBJ1-2|TRBD1|TRBV9
CASSSQPTGGNYTF
>16|TRBJ2-1|TRBD2|TRBV2
CASHPSPGLLYNEQFF
>16|TRBJ2-2|TRBD2|TRBV5-4
CASSGGGELPTGELFF
>18|TRBJ1-3|TRBD1|TRBV11-2
CASSLDKAGQSSGNTIYF
>17|TRBJ2-3|TRBD2|TRBV20-1
CSASRLQTSGGTDTQYF
>12|TRBJ1-6|.|TRBV10-3
CAIRGYNSPLHF
>14|TRBJ1-5|TRBD1|TRBV19
CASKEDRGSQPQHF
>14|TRBJ1-4|.|TRBV19
CASSIPRTNEKLFF
>14|TRBJ2-7|TRBD2|TRBV29-1
CSVVGLAGVYEQYF
>13|TRBJ2-7|.|TRBV5-1
CATAAEPDDEQYF
>17|TRBJ2-3|TRBD2|TRBV9
CASSVSFSGSNADTQYF
>13|TRBJ2-7|TRBD2|TRBV11-2
CASSSATGGEQYF
>15|TRBJ1-2|TRBD1|TRBV3-1/TRBV3-2
CASSPLTGTLYGYTF
>16|TRBJ2-1|.|TRBV25-1
CASGWGGGASYNEQFF
>11|TRBJ2-1|.|TRBV20-1
CSANTYNEQFF
>10|TRBJ2-7|.|TRBV20-1
CSASGSEQYF
>16|TRBJ2-3|.|TRBV9
CASSVGVDLFTDTQYF
>14|TRBJ2-3|.|TRBV7-3
CASSPDSWGDTQYF
>14|TRBJ2-5|.|TRBV28
CASRGTGWGETQYF
>14|TRBJ1-2|.|TRBV3-1/TRBV3-2
CASSQGTTDYGYTF
>15|TRBJ1-2|TRBD1|TRBV5-4
CASSLRLGTDYGYTF
>16|TRBJ2-2|.|TRBV4-1
CASSQITGEDTGELFF
>18|TRBJ1-2|.|TRBV9
CASSFIAPRSDGNYGYTF
>15|TRBJ1-5|.|TRBV28
CASSLNPRGNQPQHF
>14|TRBJ1-2|.|TRBV19
CASTRDTANYGYTF
>14|TRBJ1-6|TRBD1|TRBV7-2
CASSYDRDNSPLHF
>16|TRBJ1-1|TRBD1|TRBV19
CASSIRDRGPGTEAFF
>16|TRBJ2-7|TRBD2|TRBV4-1
CASSQVHRGGSYEQYF
>17|TRBJ1-2|.|TRBV5-3
CARSLVGDSEANYGYTF
>14|TRBJ1-1|TRBD1|TRBV6-4
CASRKTGTDTEAFF
>12|TRBJ2-3|.|TRBV6-5
CASSRRADTQYF
>14|TRBJ1-4|.|TRBV4-3
CASSRGTFNEKLFF
>14|TRBJ1-1|.|TRBV7-2
CASSFLGANTEAFF
>14|TRBJ1-2|.|TRBV10-3
CAITPTDKNYGYTF